This TCR beta chain stems from a study of OX40 agonist ivuxolimab in advanced cancers. At cycle 4 day 1, cycle 7 day 1, and baseline, blood was sampled. Germline values: CDR1 SEHNR, CDR2 FQNEAQ (reference sequence). V lost 5 bases, J lost 3 bases, and 4 bases stayed unmatched. CDR3 length: 13 amino acids. The repertoire was sequenced with immunoSEQ multiplex PCR; TCRdb's copy has only in-frame clones and lacks some. The sample has 40,000 to 60,000 clones; 85% to 90% are singletons. Sequencing was performed on CD4+ or CD8+ T cells sorted from blood, taken in a trial of the OX40 agonist ivuxolimab. The origin of this receptor is an adult with an advanced solid tumor such as melanoma, head and neck, liver or kidney cancer. The chain has TRBV7-9 and TRBJ2-7, with 7 bases matching TRBD1. This CDR3 reads CASSPGQFYEQYF. DNA of the CDR3: TGTGCCAGCAGCCCGGGACAGTTCTACGAGCAGTACTTC.